The 26 T cell receptor beta chains below come from one sample, sequenced in a study of spatial heterogeneity in lung cancer. What these receptors recognize is not known. Study results and limitations: Expanded alpha and beta TCR counts within tumors tracked tumor mutation counts.

Sample time point: sample taken at primary tumor resection. Using its own MiXCR run on the 5' RACE reads, TCRdb lists one record per CDR3 protein. The data show 20,000 to 25,000 distinct CDR3 sequences, with more than 15% seen just once and about 30% held by the top ten. The sequences come from lung tumor tissue, collected at surgery. The receptors were gathered from a female donor with early-stage non-small cell lung cancer.

This clonotype was seen more than once but under ten times. This sequence joins TRBV29-1 and TRBJ2-7; 10 bases map to TRBD2. V trimming: 6 bases; J trimming: 7 bases; junction bases outside the gene matches: 15. The CDR3 spans 15 residues. Germline CDR1 and CDR2: SQVTM and ANQGSEA. CDR3 region: CSVRHLSGRAGEQYF. CDR3 DNA sequence: TGCAGCGTCCGCCATCTCAGCGGGAGGGCCGGGGAGCAGTACTTC.

This clonotype was seen ten or more times. The V call is TRBV18, the J call TRBJ2-5; the D is unclear. CDR1 and CDR2 (germline): KGHSH, LQKENI. This CDR3 has 13 residues. V lost 0 bases, J lost 1 base, and 3 bases lay in between. As DNA, the CDR3 is TGTGCCAGCTCACCACCGGTCCAAGAGACCCAGTACTTC. Amino acid sequence: CASSPPVQETQYF.

The chain recombines TRBV27 with TRBJ2-7, with D tentatively TRBD2 (6 bases). The CDR3 totals 19 residues. V was clipped by 3 bases and J by 6 bases, with 30 bases between them. CDR1 and CDR2 (germline): MNHEY, SMNVEV (reference sequence). CDR3 loop: CASSFEAGLAGLANGEQYF. DNA of the CDR3: TGTGCCAGCAGTTTTGAGGCGGGGCTAGCCGGTTTAGCTAATGGCGAGCAGTACTTC.

The chain couples TRBV7-3 to TRBJ2-4, with D possibly TRBD1 on 5 matching bases. V was pared by 2 bases and J by 1 base, with 15 bases between. CDR1 is SGHTA and CDR2 is FQGTGA in the germline V gene. This CDR3 is built from 17 residues. The CDR3 protein is CASSLWGPSQAKNIQYF. The CDR3 DNA reads TGTGCCAGCAGCTTATGGGGCCCTTCCCAGGCCAAAAACATTCAGTACTTC.

This clonotype has at least ten counts. The V gene is TRBV13, the J gene TRBJ2-2, with TRBD1 identical over 7 bases. CDR3 length equals 14 residues. From germline, CDR1 is PRHDT and CDR2 FYEKMQ (reference sequence). Losses at the gene ends were 5 bases for V and 6 bases for J; bases not matched to a gene: 6. CDR3 region: CASSEGQWAGELFF. The CDR3, as DNA: TGTGCCAGCAGCGAGGGACAGTGGGCCGGGGAGCTGTTTTTT.

The chain uses TRBV19 and TRBJ2-3; D might be TRBD2 (5 bases). Germline V gene data show CDR1 as LNHDA and CDR2 as SQIVND (reference sequence). The V gene lost 3 bases and the J gene lost 2 bases, with 6 bases spanning the gap. This CDR3 is built from 13 residues. The CDR3, as DNA: TGTGCCAGTAGTATCCGGGACACAGATACGCAGTATTTT. Its protein product is CASSIRDTDTQYF.

By proportion, this clonotype is medium-sized. This chain joins TRBV19 and TRBJ1-2; D unresolved. Germline V lookup: CDR1 LNHDA, CDR2 SQIVND (reference sequence). This CDR3 region has 13 residues. The V end was cut by 4 bases, the J end by 4 bases, with 10 bases between. CDR3 loop: CASSTRASYGYTF. DNA of the CDR3: TGTGCCAGTAGTACCCGCGCCAGCTATGGCTACACCTTC.

There are many counts of this clonotype. The rearrangement joins TRBV20-1 to TRBJ2-1; 9 positions agree with TRBD2. Germline V gene data show CDR1 as DFQATT and CDR2 as SNEGSKA (reference sequence). Trimming cost V 3 bases and J 10 bases; bases outside gene matches: 10. This CDR3 is built from 14 residues. The CDR3: CSASLSGRNWEQFF. The CDR3 DNA reads as TGCAGTGCTAGTTTGAGCGGGAGGAACTGGGAGCAGTTCTTC.

Of note for this clonotype: The junction departs from the called germline gene at one end, perhaps through a read error. This chain links TRBV20-1 with TRBJ2-3; TRBD2 matches at 8 bases. This CDR3 spans 15 amino acids. From germline, CDR1 is DFQATT and CDR2 SNEGSKA (reference sequence). The CDR3 DNA reads as TGCAGTGCTAGTGGCGCGGGAGGAAGAGCAGATACGCTGTATTTT. Translation: CSASGAGGRADTLYF.

This clonotype was recorded at least ten times. This chain joins TRBV7-9 and TRBJ2-1; D gene uncertain. The CDR3 length is 13 residues. Germline-derived CDR1 and CDR2 are SEHNR and FQNEAQ (reference sequence). Trimming stripped 11 bases from V and 2 bases from J, with 13 bases between. The CDR3 loop reads CAGDSNPYNEQFF. The CDR3 coding sequence is TGTGCCGGTGACTCCAACCCCTACAATGAGCAGTTCTTC. Drawing the rest from reference TRBV7-9 and TRBJ2-1, the complete variable domain is DTGVSQNPRHKITKRGQNVTFRCDPISEHNRLYWYRQTLGQGPEFLTYFQNEAQLEKSRLLSDRFSAERPKGSFSTLEIQRTEQGDSAMYLCAGDSNPYNEQFFGPGTRLTVL.

About this clonotype itself: The junction and the germline gene differ at one end; a read error may be behind it. The chain is built from TRBV12-3 or TRBV12-4 and TRBJ2-1, with 8 bases lining up with TRBD2. This CDR3 has 15 residues. This CDR3 reads CASIGVTSAYSEQFF. Here the CDR3 DNA reads TGTGCCAGCATTGGGGTGACTAGCGCCTACAGTGAGCAGTTCTTC.

The CDR3 sequence: CAIRQGPNTDTQYF. CDR3 in DNA: TGTGCCATCCGACAGGGCCCCAACACAGATACGCAGTATTTT. V is TRBV10-3 and J is TRBJ2-3; TRBD1 matches 7 bases. Trimming removed 8 bases from V and 2 bases from J; junction bases left unmatched: 7. The germline gives CDR1 ENHRY, CDR2 SYGVKD. This CDR3 region has 14 residues.

This rearrangement joins TRBV5-1 to TRBJ2-6; unclear D gene. Trimming stripped 2 bases from V and 6 bases from J, with 12 bases between. From germline, CDR1 is SGHRS and CDR2 YFSETQ. The CDR3 has 15 residues. CDR3 amino acids: CASSFPVFSANVLTF. CDR3 nucleotide sequence: TGCGCCAGCAGCTTCCCCGTCTTCTCGGCCAACGTCCTGACTTTC.

This clonotype was observed at least ten times. The chain employs TRBV30 and TRBJ2-3, with D unclear. CDR1 is GTSNPN and CDR2 is SVGIG in the germline V gene (reference sequence). This CDR3 comprises 12 residues. The V and J ends lost 2 bases and 5 bases respectively, with 8 bases between them. CDR3 DNA sequence: TGTGCCTGGAGTCAGGAGCAAGATACGCAGTATTTT. Translated, it gives CAWSQEQDTQYF.

The V gene is TRBV5-1, the J gene TRBJ2-1; D might be TRBD2 (5 bases). V was cut by 0 bases and J by 4 bases, with 17 bases left in between. The CDR3 runs 17 residues. From germline, CDR1 is SGHRS and CDR2 YFSETQ. The chain's CDR3 is CASSLGPSLALYNEQFF. The CDR3, as DNA: TGCGCCAGCAGCTTGGGGCCTTCGTTAGCGTTATACAATGAGCAGTTCTTC.

This clonotype was counted many times. The chain combines TRBV10-2 with TRBJ1-1; D call uncertain. The CDR3 runs 12 residues. Germline lookup yields CDR1 WSHSY and CDR2 SAAADI. Trimming removed 2 bases from V and 12 bases from J, with 13 bases in between. The CDR3 loop reads CASSEVGERSFF. DNA for the CDR3: TGCGCCAGCAGTGAGGTGGGTGAGAGGTCTTTCTTT.

This clonotype showed up just a few times. The rearrangement uses TRBV25-1 and TRBJ2-7; 10 bases line up with TRBD1. Unmatched junction bases numbered 7, after V lost 6 bases and J lost 5 bases. CDR1 is MGHDK and CDR2 is SYGVNS in the germline V gene. This CDR3 has 14 residues. The CDR3 here is CASRKGQGGDEQYF. The CDR3 DNA is TGTGCCAGCAGGAAAGGACAGGGGGGAGACGAGCAGTACTTC.

This clonotype was detected many times. The chain has TRBV10-1 and TRBJ2-7; no firm D call. Looked up from germline, CDR1 is WNHNN and CDR2 is SYGVQD (reference sequence). Trimming left V 4 bases short and J 1 base short, with 5 bases between. The CDR3 contains 12 residues. This chain's CDR3 is CASSAQSYEQYF. Written as DNA, the CDR3 is TGCGCCAGCAGTGCCCAGTCCTACGAGCAGTACTTC.

This clonotype was counted at least ten times. The genes are TRBV1 and TRBJ2-3; TRBD1 is taken as the D call from the table, unchecked against the DNA. TRBV1 is described as a pseudogene. The CDR3 has 14 amino acids. The DNA of the CDR3 is TGCACCAGCAGGCATTTCTGGGGACCAGATACGCAGTATTTT. It translates to CTSRHFWGPDTQYF.

This chain uses TRBV27 with TRBJ2-1, with TRBD2 matching over 7 bases. The length of the CDR3 is 15 residues. Germline CDR1 and CDR2: MNHEY and SMNVEV (reference sequence). Germline trimming cut 6 bases from V and 4 bases from J; bases unmatched to any gene: 9. The CDR3 region has the DNA TGTGCCAGCAGGAATATGGGTAGCGGGTACAATGAGCAGTTCTTC. It encodes CASRNMGSGYNEQFF.

This chain links TRBV29-1 with TRBJ2-5; D could derive from TRBD1 or TRBD2 (6 bases each). CDR3 length: 13 residues. Germline CDR1 SQVTM, CDR2 ANQGSEA. V was clipped by 6 bases and J by 3 bases, with 14 bases between them. The CDR3 DNA reads as TGCAGCGTACGAGGGGGGCAGAAAGAGACCCAGTACTTC. It translates to CSVRGGQKETQYF.

This clonotype was seen repeatedly, ten times or more. The chain has TRBV16 and TRBJ1-1, with D perhaps matching TRBD1 (5 bases). The V end was cut by 2 bases, the J end by 5 bases, with 9 bases between. This CDR3 has 13 amino acids. CDR1 and CDR2 (germline): KGHSY, FQNENV. CDR3 residues: CASSQGGLTEAFF. DNA for the CDR3: TGTGCCAGCAGCCAAGGGGGACTGACTGAAGCTTTCTTT.

This clonotype was seen only a few times. This chain joins TRBV20-1 and TRBJ2-7, with 7 bases matching TRBD2. The CDR3 has 12 residues. Trimming at V came to 0 bases and at J to 5 bases, leaving 1 base not matched to a gene. CDR1 is DFQATT and CDR2 is SNEGSKA in the germline V gene (reference sequence). The CDR3 sequence: CSAREREHEQYF. DNA for the CDR3: TGCAGTGCTAGAGAGCGGGAGCACGAGCAGTACTTC.

This chain links TRBV5-1 with TRBJ2-6; no clear D gene. V was shortened by 0 bases and J by 0 bases, with 4 bases between the two germline ends. The germline V gene encodes CDR1 SGHRS and CDR2 YFSETQ. This CDR3 has 15 amino acids. This CDR3 reads CASSLAGSGANVLTF. The CDR3 nucleotides read TGCGCCAGCAGCTTGGCCGGCTCTGGGGCCAACGTCCTGACTTTC.

This clonotype has at least ten counts. J is TRBJ2-5 and V is TRBV28, with 7 bases aligning to TRBD2. V shed 5 bases and J 4 bases; nucleotides not matched to a gene: 7. There are 14 residues in the CDR3. Per the germline V gene, CDR1 is MDHEN and CDR2 is SYDVKM. Here the CDR3 DNA reads TGTGCCAGCAGTCGCGGGAGAGGTCCAGAGACCCAGTACTTC. This encodes CASSRGRGPETQYF. The full variable domain, its missing parts supplied by reference TRBV28 and TRBJ2-5, is DVKVTQSSRYLVKRTGEKVFLECVQDMDHENMFWYRQDPGLGLRLIYFSYDVKMKEKGDIPEGYSVSREKKERFSLILESASTNQTSMYLCASSRGRGPETQYFGPGTRLLVL.

This clonotype was observed a handful of times. V is TRBV2 and J is TRBJ2-7; weak D call: TRBD2 (7 bases). This CDR3 region has 12 residues. Germline assignment: CDR1 SNHLY and CDR2 FYNNEI. The V end lost 6 bases, the J end lost 6 bases, and 12 bases lay between the germline ends. As DNA, the CDR3 is TGTGCCAGCAGACAGGGAGGGCTCGAGCAGTACTTC. It translates to CASRQGGLEQYF.